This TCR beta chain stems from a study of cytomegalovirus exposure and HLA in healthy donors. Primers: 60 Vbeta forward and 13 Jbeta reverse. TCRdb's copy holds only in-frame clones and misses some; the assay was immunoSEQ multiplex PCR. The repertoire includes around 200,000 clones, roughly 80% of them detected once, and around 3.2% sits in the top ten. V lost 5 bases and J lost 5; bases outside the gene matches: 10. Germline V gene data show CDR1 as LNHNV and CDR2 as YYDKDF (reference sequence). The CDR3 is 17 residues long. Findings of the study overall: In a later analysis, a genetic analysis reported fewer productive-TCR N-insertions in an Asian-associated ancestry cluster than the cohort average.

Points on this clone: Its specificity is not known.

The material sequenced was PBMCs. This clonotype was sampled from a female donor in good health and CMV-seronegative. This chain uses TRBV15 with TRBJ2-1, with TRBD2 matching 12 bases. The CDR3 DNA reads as TGTGCCACCAGCGCTCCTAGCGGGAGGGCGGGCCACAATGAGCAGTTCTTC. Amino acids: CATSAPSGRAGHNEQFF.